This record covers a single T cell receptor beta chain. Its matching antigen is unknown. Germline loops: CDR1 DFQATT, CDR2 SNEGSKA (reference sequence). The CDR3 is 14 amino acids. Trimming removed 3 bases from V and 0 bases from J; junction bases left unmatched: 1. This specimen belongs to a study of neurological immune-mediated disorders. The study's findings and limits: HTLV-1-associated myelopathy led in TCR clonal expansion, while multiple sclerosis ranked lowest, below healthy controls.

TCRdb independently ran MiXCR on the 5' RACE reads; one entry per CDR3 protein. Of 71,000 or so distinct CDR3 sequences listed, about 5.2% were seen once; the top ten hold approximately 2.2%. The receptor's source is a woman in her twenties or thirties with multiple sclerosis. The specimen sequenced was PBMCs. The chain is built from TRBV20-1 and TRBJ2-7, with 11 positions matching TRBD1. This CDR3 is CSARGTGGSYEQYV. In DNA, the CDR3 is TGCAGTGCTAGGGGGACAGGGGGCTCCTACGAGCAGTACGTC.